Listed below are T cell receptor beta chains from one sample, sequenced in a study of blood T cell repertoires in COVID-19. The assay was immunoSEQ multiplex PCR, and TCRdb's table has in-frame clones only and misses some. The table records approximately 150,000 clones, about 92% of them present only once. What was sequenced was peripheral blood. These receptors came from a human donor in a cohort sampled during active COVID-19. Each CDR3 is given without its conserved first and last residue. D genes are given only for firm matches.

>17|TRBV4-2|-|TRBJ2-6
ASSQAVLGLVSGANVLT
>12|TRBV7-6|-|TRBJ1-1
ASSLRERSTEAF
>13|TRBV28|TRBD2|TRBJ2-1
ASSLAGGAYNEQF
>11|TRBV7-9|-|TRBJ1-6
ASSPRQNSPLH
>11|TRBV12-3/TRBV12-4|-|TRBJ1-2
ASSWSGNYGYT
>14|TRBV11-2|TRBD1|TRBJ1-4
ASSSRDRGLGEKLF
>15|TRBV16|TRBD1|TRBJ1-1
ASSLGTGGIMNTEAF
>13|TRBV5-6|TRBD2|TRBJ2-3
ASSLDLTSGDTQY
>9|TRBV5-6|-|TRBJ2-5
ASSRSGAQY
>14|TRBV19|TRBD1|TRBJ1-6
ASSVFRGNQNSPLH
>10|TRBV30|-|TRBJ1-2
AWNWGGYGYT
>11|TRBV29-1|-|TRBJ1-1
SAYGHSNTEAF
>11|TRBV2|-|TRBJ2-4
ASSYIAKNIQY
>13|TRBV5-1|-|TRBJ2-3
ASRGISQGEDTQY
>15|TRBV18|-|TRBJ2-7
ASSPPFRQAFSYEQY
>12|TRBV13|TRBD1|TRBJ1-1
ASSPRQGNTEAF
>13|TRBV7-9|-|TRBJ2-3
ASSLVDAGRDTQY
>13|TRBV27|TRBD1|TRBJ1-2
ASSWDRGALYGYT
>13|TRBV18|-|TRBJ2-3
ASSPRAGATDTQY
>10|TRBV9|-|TRBJ1-3
ASSPRGNTIY
>11|TRBV6-2/TRBV6-3|TRBD1|TRBJ2-7
ASSYRGPIEQY
>13|TRBV5-1|TRBD1|TRBJ1-1
ASSYRQGIGTEAF
>15|TRBV7-8|TRBD1|TRBJ1-3
ASSLARQGAGGNTIY
>12|TRBV13|TRBD1|TRBJ1-2
ASSPPGQGRGYT
>13|TRBV6-5|TRBD1|TRBJ1-5
ASSYRQGNRQPQH
>12|TRBV19|TRBD1|TRBJ1-5
ASSLQGRDQPQH
>22|TRBV19|TRBD1|TRBJ1-6
ASSKKLGTGDYSSRRFYNSPLH
>16|TRBV5-1|-|TRBJ1-1
ASSPLSGGYPRNTEAF
>13|TRBV6-5|TRBD2|TRBJ2-1
ASTAGAGGYNEQF
>13|TRBV5-1|TRBD1|TRBJ1-1
ASSIRQGQNTEAF
>15|TRBV7-9|TRBD1|TRBJ1-3
ASSLDRPGGSGNTIY
>16|TRBV6-2/TRBV6-3|-|TRBJ2-5
ASSYPPAVRAQGETQY
>15|TRBV7-3|-|TRBJ2-6
ASSLIGGAAGANVLT
>13|TRBV19|TRBD1|TRBJ2-2
ASSRQGAEAGELF
>13|TRBV7-2|-|TRBJ1-3
ASSLTGTSGNTIY
>10|TRBV6-6|-|TRBJ1-5
ASSQYNQPQH
>12|TRBV9|-|TRBJ1-2
ASSVVTGYDGYT
>12|TRBV5-1|-|TRBJ1-3
ASSSTSGGNTIY
>12|TRBV11-2|TRBD1|TRBJ2-7
ASSTTGTGFEQY
>16|TRBV3-1/TRBV3-2|TRBD2|TRBJ2-1
ASSQVVVAGGPGNEQF
>14|TRBV19|TRBD1|TRBJ2-5
ASSIVNRGNQETQY
>13|TRBV7-2|-|TRBJ1-5
ASSFESGQDQPQH
>13|TRBV19|-|TRBJ2-1
ASSIVLGHLNEQF
>14|TRBV21-1|-|TRBJ1-4
ASSKGDRDIGEKLF
>12|TRBV7-3|TRBD1|TRBJ2-7
ASSPTGTDYEQY
>11|TRBV12-3/TRBV12-4|-|TRBJ1-5
ASSLGQGQPQH
>11|TRBV19|TRBD1|TRBJ1-2
ASSPGQGYGYT
>15|TRBV7-3|-|TRBJ2-3
ASSFSGGRGSADTQY
>13|TRBV7-3|TRBD2|TRBJ2-3
ASSPGEGRADTQY
>13|TRBV2|-|TRBJ2-3
ASSVRREYADTQY
>12|TRBV27|TRBD1|TRBJ2-7
ASSFRDRVDEQY
>13|TRBV6-6|TRBD1|TRBJ1-2
ASSYSRDREGGYT
>13|TRBV7-9|TRBD2|TRBJ2-3
ASSPLAGGTDTQY
>13|TRBV9|TRBD1|TRBJ1-2
ASSASGTGGNGYT
>12|TRBV11-1|-|TRBJ2-5
ASSFGVNQETQY